One sample yielded the 18 T cell receptor beta chains listed below, sequenced in a study of response to subunit inactivated influenza vaccine. Via MiXCR, TCRdb re-called the RT-PCR reads, giving one row per CDR3 protein. The profile shows 550,000 to 600,000 distinct CDR3 sequences, around 11% of them singletons. This specimen consisted of PBMCs from blood, obtained on the day of vaccination. These receptor sequences come from a man aged 45 to 65 who received an inactivated influenza vaccine.

This clonotype was detected a few times. This chain joins TRBV20-1 and TRBJ2-1, with a weak D call TRBD1 (5 bases). Germline V gene data show CDR1 as DFQATT and CDR2 as SNEGSKA (reference sequence). The CDR3 contains 13 residues. V dropped 6 bases and J dropped 5 bases, with 14 bases sitting between them. In DNA form, the CDR3 reads TGCAGTGCCCAGGGATTAGCCCACAATGAGCAGTTCTTC. It encodes CSAQGLAHNEQFF.

This clonotype has more than one count but fewer than ten. The CDR3 DNA reads as TGCAGTGCTCCCCGGACTAGCGGGAGGACAGATACGCAGTATTTT. Translating it yields CSAPRTSGRTDTQYF. The rearrangement joins TRBV20-1 to TRBJ2-3, with 14 nucleotides matching TRBD2. The CDR3 is 15 residues long. Germline V gives CDR1 DFQATT, CDR2 SNEGSKA (reference sequence). The V gene end was trimmed by 5 bases and the J gene end by 3 bases; junction bases not matched to a gene: 4.

This chain joins TRBV2 and TRBJ2-5; the match to TRBD2 covers 11 bases. Germline CDR1 reads SNHLY; CDR2 reads FYNNEI. This CDR3 region has 16 residues. The V and J ends lost 6 bases and 5 bases, in that order; junction bases with no gene match: 11. The CDR3 protein is CASSLRLAGIGETQYF. The CDR3 bases are TGTGCCAGCAGCCTCCGACTAGCGGGGATAGGGGAGACCCAGTACTTC.

This chain uses TRBV6-4 with TRBJ2-1, with 10 bases matching TRBD2. This CDR3 region has 19 residues. Germline-derived CDR1 and CDR2 are MRHNA and SNTAGT. After removal of 8 bases from V and 0 bases from J, the junction contained 16 bases not matched to a gene. Here the CDR3 DNA reads TGTGCCAGCGGTACTAGCGGGGCCGGATTTAGGAGCTCCTACAATGAGCAGTTCTTC. It encodes CASGTSGAGFRSSYNEQFF.

This clonotype has a handful of counts. J is TRBJ2-3 and V is TRBV27; TRBD2 aligns across 8 bases. CDR1 and CDR2 from the germline V gene are MNHEY and SMNVEV (reference sequence). V trimming: 3 bases; J trimming: 4 bases; junction bases outside the gene matches: 9. This CDR3 has 16 residues. The DNA for the CDR3 is TGTGCCAGCAGTTTTGCGGTTACGGGGGGGTCAGATACGCAGTATTTT. It translates to CASSFAVTGGSDTQYF.

This chain connects TRBV2 to TRBJ1-1; TRBD1 aligns across 7 bases. The V gene end was trimmed by 6 bases and the J gene end by 1 base; junction bases not matched to a gene: 5. The CDR3 is 14 amino acids. Germline V lookup: CDR1 SNHLY, CDR2 FYNNEI. CDR3 sequence: CASRKTGPNTEAFF. The CDR3 DNA reads as TGTGCCAGCAGAAAGACAGGGCCGAACACTGAAGCTTTCTTT.

The V and J genes are TRBV28 and TRBJ2-7; a weak D match, TRBD1 (5 bases). Trimming pared 8 bases from V and 5 bases from J, leaving 10 bases between. Germline V gene sequence: CDR1 MDHEN, CDR2 SYDVKM. The CDR3 covers 11 residues. This CDR3 reads CASADSDEQYF. The DNA of the CDR3 is TGTGCCAGCGCCGACAGTGACGAGCAGTACTTC.

V is TRBV6-1 and J is TRBJ2-2, with D possibly TRBD1 on 6 matching bases. Germline assignment: CDR1 MNHNS and CDR2 SASEGT. The CDR3 totals 14 residues. The V gene lost 7 bases and the J gene lost 2 bases, with 11 bases spanning the gap. The CDR3 loop is CASILDSNTGELFF. The CDR3 nucleotides are TGTGCCAGCATCCTGGACAGCAACACCGGGGAGCTGTTTTTT.

J is TRBJ1-1 and V is TRBV20-1, with D unclear. V was cut by 6 bases and J by 3 bases, with 17 bases left in between. The length of the CDR3 is 14 residues. From germline, CDR1 is DFQATT and CDR2 SNEGSKA (reference sequence). CDR3 sequence: CSASEWEGDTEAFF. For the CDR3, the DNA is TGCAGTGCCAGCGAATGGGAGGGAGACACTGAAGCTTTCTTT.

This clonotype appeared a single time. This chain's CDR3 is CSARDHNNEQFF. The CDR3, as DNA: TGCAGCGCCAGGGACCATAACAATGAGCAGTTCTTC. The V call is TRBV29-1, the J call TRBJ2-1, with D possibly called TRBD1 or TRBD2 (5 bases each). From germline, CDR1 is SQVTM and CDR2 ANQGSEA. The CDR3 extends over 12 amino acids. Trimming left V 7 bases short and J 5 bases short, with 12 bases between.

This clonotype was observed many times. The chain links TRBV20-1 to TRBJ2-7, with a possible D match to TRBD1 (6 bases). Trimming pared 4 bases from V and 2 bases from J, leaving 15 bases between. Looked up from germline, CDR1 is DFQATT and CDR2 is SNEGSKA (reference sequence). The CDR3 length is 14 residues. The CDR3 DNA reads as TGCAGTGCTACCATTCCGGGACAACCCTACGAGCAGTACTTC. Translation: CSATIPGQPYEQYF.

This clonotype occurred many times. The gene calls are TRBV4-1 and TRBJ1-2; D might be TRBD1 (5 bases). The germline gives CDR1 MGHRA, CDR2 YSYEKL. The CDR3 has 17 amino acids. Trimming pared 4 bases from V and 0 bases from J, leaving 18 bases between. The CDR3 protein is CASSLRTPPGTNYGYTF. DNA for the CDR3: TGCGCCAGCAGCCTCAGGACACCCCCTGGAACTAACTATGGCTACACCTTC.

V and J are TRBV27 and TRBJ1-2, with D possibly being TRBD1 (5 bases). This CDR3 has 13 amino acids. Trimming shortened V by 3 bases and J by 3 bases, and 8 bases separated the two germline ends. Per the germline V gene, CDR1 is MNHEY and CDR2 is SMNVEV (reference sequence). This CDR3 is CASSFEGHYGYTF. For the CDR3, the DNA is TGTGCCAGCAGTTTTGAGGGGCACTATGGCTACACCTTC.

V gene TRBV12-3 or TRBV12-4 combines with J gene TRBJ2-3; possibly TRBD2 for D (7 bases). This CDR3 is 15 amino acids long. The V gene lost 7 bases and the J gene lost 3 bases, with 17 bases spanning the gap. The CDR3 is CASTDPAGATDTQYF. Here the CDR3 DNA reads TGTGCCAGCACCGACCCGGCGGGGGCTACAGATACGCAGTATTTT.

This clonotype was detected only a few times. V is TRBV2 and J is TRBJ2-7; 8 bases match TRBD1. Germline values: CDR1 SNHLY, CDR2 FYNNEI. This CDR3 contains 14 residues. Trimming took 8 bases from V and 0 from J; bases not matched to a gene: 6. The CDR3 here is CASLWDRSSYEQYF. The CDR3 region has the DNA TGTGCCAGCCTTTGGGACAGGAGCTCCTACGAGCAGTACTTC.

This clonotype was recorded many times. J is TRBJ2-2 and V is TRBV7-3, with TRBD1 identical over 7 bases. The length of the CDR3 is 16 residues. Trimming at V came to 4 bases and at J to 0 bases, leaving 5 bases not matched to a gene. Germline V gene data show CDR1 as SGHTA and CDR2 as FQGTGA. This CDR3 is CASSSTGATNTGELFF. The CDR3 DNA follows: TGTGCCAGCAGCTCAACAGGGGCGACGAACACCGGGGAGCTGTTTTTT.

The V gene is TRBV20-1, the J gene TRBJ1-1, with unresolved D. CDR1 DFQATT and CDR2 SNEGSKA come from the germline V gene (reference sequence). The CDR3 totals 13 residues. Trimming removed 0 bases at V and 6 bases at J, with 11 bases between. CDR3 nucleotides: TGCAGTGCTAGAGATGGAAGGGTTTCTGAAGCTTTCTTT. Encoded protein: CSARDGRVSEAFF.

V is TRBV4-2 and J is TRBJ2-3; TRBD2 might be the D (7 bases). The CDR3 loop spans 15 amino acids. Germline V gene data show CDR1 as LGHNA and CDR2 as YNFKEQ. Trimming shortened V by 5 bases and J by 2 bases, and 14 bases separated the two germline ends. The CDR3, as DNA: TGTGCCAGCAGCGGGGGGCGGGGGTCCACAGATACGCAGTATTTT. It translates to CASSGGRGSTDTQYF.